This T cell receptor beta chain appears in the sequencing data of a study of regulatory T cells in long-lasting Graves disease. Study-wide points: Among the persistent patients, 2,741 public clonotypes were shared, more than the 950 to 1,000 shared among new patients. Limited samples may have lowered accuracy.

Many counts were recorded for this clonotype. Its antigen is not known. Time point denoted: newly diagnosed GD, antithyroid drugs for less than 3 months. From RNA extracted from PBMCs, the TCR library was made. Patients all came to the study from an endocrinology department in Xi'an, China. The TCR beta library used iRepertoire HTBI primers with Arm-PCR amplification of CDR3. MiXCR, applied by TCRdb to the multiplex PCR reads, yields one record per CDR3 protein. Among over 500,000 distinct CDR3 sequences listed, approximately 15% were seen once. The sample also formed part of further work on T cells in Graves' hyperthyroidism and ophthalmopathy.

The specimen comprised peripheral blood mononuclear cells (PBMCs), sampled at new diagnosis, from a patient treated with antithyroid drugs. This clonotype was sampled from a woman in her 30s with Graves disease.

The CDR3, as DNA: TGTGCCAGCAGTCCAGGGCGCGCAGAAAGCACAGATACGCAGTATTTT. The encoded protein is CASSPGRAESTDTQYF. The gene calls are TRBV27 and TRBJ2-3, with a weak D call TRBD1 (5 bases). Trimming pared 5 bases from V and 0 bases from J, leaving 15 bases between. The germline V gene has CDR1 MNHEY and CDR2 SMNVEV (reference sequence). The CDR3 extends over 16 amino acids.